The clone carrying this T cell receptor beta chain appeared many times. Its antigen is as yet unknown. These data come from a study of T-cell reconstitution after alpha-beta-depleted transplantation in children. Using unique molecular identifiers, the investigators prepared the TCRbeta library. Using its own MiXCR run on the PCR reads, TCRdb lists one record per CDR3 protein. This sample has around 700,000 distinct CDR3 sequences, with 10% to 15% found just once. Germline CDR1 is SGHAT and CDR2 is FQNNGV. The V end lost 3 bases, the J end lost 1 base, and 13 bases lay between the germline ends. The CDR3 has 15 amino acids. Whole-study findings and limits: High day-60 TCRbeta diversity in some patients came from surviving recipient T cells and thymic progenitors. There were reportedly several hundred expanded graft clones from which alpha-beta T cells came about two months after transplant. Newly produced T cells mostly accounted for T-cell counts and diversity one year post-transplant.

The sequence was collected from a girl between 2 and 10 years old with congenital amegakaryocytic thrombocytopenia, due to receive a stem cell transplant. Sequencing was performed on PBMCs, taken before TCRalphabeta/CD19-depleted stem cell transplant. The rearrangement uses TRBV11-2 and TRBJ2-7, with D possibly matching TRBD2 (5 bases). The CDR3 DNA sequence: TGTGCCAGCAGCTTTAGCAGCGGAACTTCCTACGAGCAGTACTTC. Residues: CASSFSSGTSYEQYF.